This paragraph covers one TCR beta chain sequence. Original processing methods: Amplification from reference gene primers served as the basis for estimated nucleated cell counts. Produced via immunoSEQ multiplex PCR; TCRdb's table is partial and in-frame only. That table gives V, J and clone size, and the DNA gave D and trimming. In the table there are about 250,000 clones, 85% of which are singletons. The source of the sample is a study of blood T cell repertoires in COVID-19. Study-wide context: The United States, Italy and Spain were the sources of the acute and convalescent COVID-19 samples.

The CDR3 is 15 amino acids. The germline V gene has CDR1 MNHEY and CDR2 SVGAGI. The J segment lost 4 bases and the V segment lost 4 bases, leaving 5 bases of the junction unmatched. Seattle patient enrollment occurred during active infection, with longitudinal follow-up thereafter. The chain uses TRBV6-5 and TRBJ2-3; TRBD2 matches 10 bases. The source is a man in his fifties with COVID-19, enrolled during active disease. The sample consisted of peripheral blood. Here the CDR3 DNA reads TGTGCCAGCAGTTTACAGCGGGGGGGCCCAGATACGCAGTATTTT. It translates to CASSLQRGGPDTQYF.